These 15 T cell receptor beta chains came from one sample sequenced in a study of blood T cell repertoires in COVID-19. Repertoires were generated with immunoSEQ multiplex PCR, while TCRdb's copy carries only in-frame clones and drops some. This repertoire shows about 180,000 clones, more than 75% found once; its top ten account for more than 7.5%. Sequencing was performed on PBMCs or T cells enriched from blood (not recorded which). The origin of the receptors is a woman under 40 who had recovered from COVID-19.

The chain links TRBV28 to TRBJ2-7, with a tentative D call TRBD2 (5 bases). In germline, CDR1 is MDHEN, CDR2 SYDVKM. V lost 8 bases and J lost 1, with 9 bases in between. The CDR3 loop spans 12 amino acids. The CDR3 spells CASYSVSYEQYF. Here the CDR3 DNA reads TGTGCCAGCTATAGCGTATCCTACGAGCAGTACTTC. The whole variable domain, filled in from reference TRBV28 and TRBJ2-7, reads DVKVTQSSRYLVKRTGEKVFLECVQDMDHENMFWYRQDPGLGLRLIYFSYDVKMKEKGDIPEGYSVSREKKERFSLILESASTNQTSMYLCASYSVSYEQYFGPGTRLTVT.

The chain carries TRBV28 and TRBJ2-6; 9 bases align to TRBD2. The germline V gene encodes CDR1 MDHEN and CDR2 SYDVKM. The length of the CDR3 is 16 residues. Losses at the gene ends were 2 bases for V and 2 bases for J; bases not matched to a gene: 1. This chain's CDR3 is CASSLAGGAGANVLTF. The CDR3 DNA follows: TGTGCCAGCAGTTTAGCGGGAGGGGCTGGGGCCAACGTCCTGACTTTC.

In nucleotides, the CDR3 is TGTGCCAGCAGCTTACCCCGACAGTCCTACGAGCAGTACTTC. Its translation is CASSLPRQSYEQYF. The rearrangement links TRBV7-2 to TRBJ2-7; possible D gene TRBD1, 5 bases. Germline V lookup: CDR1 SGHTA, CDR2 FQGNSA. Trimming took 2 bases from V and 1 from J, leaving 9 bases between them. There are 14 residues in the CDR3.

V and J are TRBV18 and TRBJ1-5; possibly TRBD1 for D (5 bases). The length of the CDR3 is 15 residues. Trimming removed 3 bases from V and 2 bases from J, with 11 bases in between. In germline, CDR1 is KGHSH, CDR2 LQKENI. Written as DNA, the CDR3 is TGTGCCAGCTCACCCGGGGGGAATCGCAATCAGCCCCAGCATTTT. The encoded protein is CASSPGGNRNQPQHF.

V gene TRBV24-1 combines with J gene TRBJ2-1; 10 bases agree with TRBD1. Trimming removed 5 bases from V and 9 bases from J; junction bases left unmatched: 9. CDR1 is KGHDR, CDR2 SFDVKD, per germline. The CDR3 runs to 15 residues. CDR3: CATSATGTGAFEQFF. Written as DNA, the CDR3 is TGTGCCACCAGTGCTACCGGGACAGGGGCGTTTGAGCAGTTCTTC.

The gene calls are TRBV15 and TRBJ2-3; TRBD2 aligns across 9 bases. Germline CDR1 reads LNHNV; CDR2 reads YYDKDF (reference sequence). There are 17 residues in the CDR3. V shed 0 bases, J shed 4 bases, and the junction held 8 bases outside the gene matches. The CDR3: CATSRDWASGNPDTQYF. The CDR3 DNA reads TGTGCCACCAGCAGAGATTGGGCTAGCGGGAACCCAGATACGCAGTATTTT.

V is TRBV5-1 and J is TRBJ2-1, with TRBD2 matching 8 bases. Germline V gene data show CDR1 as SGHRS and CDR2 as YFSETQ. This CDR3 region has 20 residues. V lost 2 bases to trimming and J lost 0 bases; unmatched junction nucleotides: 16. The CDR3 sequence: CASSFHLISGIGGSYNEQFF. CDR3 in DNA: TGCGCCAGCAGCTTCCACCTTATTAGCGGGATTGGGGGCTCCTACAATGAGCAGTTCTTC.

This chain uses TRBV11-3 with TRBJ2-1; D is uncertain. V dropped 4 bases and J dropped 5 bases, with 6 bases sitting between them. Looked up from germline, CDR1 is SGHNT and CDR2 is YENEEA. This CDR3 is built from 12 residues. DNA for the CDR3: TGTGCCAGCAGCTCTAACGACAATGAGCAGTTCTTC. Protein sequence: CASSSNDNEQFF. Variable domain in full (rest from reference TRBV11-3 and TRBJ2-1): EAGVVQSPRYKIIEKKQPVAFWCNPISGHNTLYWYLQNLGQGPELLIRYENEEAVDDSQLPKDRFSAERLKGVDSTLKIQPAELGDSAVYLCASSSNDNEQFFGPGTRLTVL.

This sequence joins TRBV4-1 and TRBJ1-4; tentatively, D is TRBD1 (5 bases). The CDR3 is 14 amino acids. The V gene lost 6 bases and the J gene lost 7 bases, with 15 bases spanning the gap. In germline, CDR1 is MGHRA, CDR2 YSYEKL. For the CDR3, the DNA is TGCGCCAGCAGTCGCCGGCAGGGCAGTGAAAAACTGTTTTTT. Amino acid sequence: CASSRRQGSEKLFF.

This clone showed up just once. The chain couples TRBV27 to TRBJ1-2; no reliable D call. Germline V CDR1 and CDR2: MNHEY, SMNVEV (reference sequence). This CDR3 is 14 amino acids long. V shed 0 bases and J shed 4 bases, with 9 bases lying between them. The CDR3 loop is CASSLSSVSYGYTF. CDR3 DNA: TGTGCCAGCAGTTTATCTTCGGTTTCCTATGGCTACACCTTC.

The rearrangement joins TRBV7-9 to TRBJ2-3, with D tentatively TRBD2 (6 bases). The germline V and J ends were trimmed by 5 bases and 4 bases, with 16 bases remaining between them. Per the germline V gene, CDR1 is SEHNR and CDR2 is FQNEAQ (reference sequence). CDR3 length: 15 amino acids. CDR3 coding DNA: TGTGCCAGCAGCAAACGGGACTTATACCCAGATACGCAGTATTTT. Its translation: CASSKRDLYPDTQYF.

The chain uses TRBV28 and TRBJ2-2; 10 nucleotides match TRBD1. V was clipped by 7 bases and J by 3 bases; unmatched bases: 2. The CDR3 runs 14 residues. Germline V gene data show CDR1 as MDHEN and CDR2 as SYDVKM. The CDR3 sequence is CASNGQGDTGELFF. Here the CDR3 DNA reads TGTGCCAGCAACGGACAGGGGGACACCGGGGAGCTGTTTTTT. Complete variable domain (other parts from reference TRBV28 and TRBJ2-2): DVKVTQSSRYLVKRTGEKVFLECVQDMDHENMFWYRQDPGLGLRLIYFSYDVKMKEKGDIPEGYSVSREKKERFSLILESASTNQTSMYLCASNGQGDTGELFFGEGSRLTVL.

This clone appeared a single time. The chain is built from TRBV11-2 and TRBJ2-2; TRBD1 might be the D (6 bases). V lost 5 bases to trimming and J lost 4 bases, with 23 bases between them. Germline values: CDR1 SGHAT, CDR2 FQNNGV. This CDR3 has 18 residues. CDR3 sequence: CASSDRSGGRSRTGELFF. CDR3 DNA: TGTGCCAGCAGCGACCGCAGTGGGGGCAGGAGCCGCACCGGGGAGCTGTTTTTT. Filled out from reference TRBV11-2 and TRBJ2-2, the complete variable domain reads EAGVAQSPRYKIIEKRQSVAFWCNPISGHATLYWYQQILGQGPKLLIQFQNNGVVDDSQLPKDRFSAERLKGVDSTLKIQPAKLEDSAVYLCASSDRSGGRSRTGELFFGEGSRLTVL.

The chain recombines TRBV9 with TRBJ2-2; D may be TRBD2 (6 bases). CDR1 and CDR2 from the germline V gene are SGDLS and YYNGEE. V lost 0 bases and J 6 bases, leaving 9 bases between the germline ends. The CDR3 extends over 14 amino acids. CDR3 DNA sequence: TGTGCCAGCAGCGTAGCGGAGGGAGCCGGGGAGCTGTTTTTT. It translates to CASSVAEGAGELFF.

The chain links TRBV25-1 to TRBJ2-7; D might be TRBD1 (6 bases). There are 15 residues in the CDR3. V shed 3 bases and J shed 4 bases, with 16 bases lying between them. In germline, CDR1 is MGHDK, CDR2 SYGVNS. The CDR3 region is CASSDTTPGVYEQYF. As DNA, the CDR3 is TGTGCCAGCAGTGACACTACCCCAGGGGTTTACGAGCAGTACTTC.